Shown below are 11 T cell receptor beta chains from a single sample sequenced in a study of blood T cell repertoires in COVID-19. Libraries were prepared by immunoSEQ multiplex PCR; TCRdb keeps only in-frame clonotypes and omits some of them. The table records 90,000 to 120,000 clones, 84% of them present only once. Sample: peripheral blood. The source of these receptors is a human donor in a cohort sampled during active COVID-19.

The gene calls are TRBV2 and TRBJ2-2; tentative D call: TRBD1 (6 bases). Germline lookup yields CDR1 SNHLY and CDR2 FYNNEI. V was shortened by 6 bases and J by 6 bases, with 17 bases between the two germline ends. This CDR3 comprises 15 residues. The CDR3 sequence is CASRSQGPVPGELFF. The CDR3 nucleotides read TGTGCCAGCAGGTCTCAGGGGCCTGTGCCCGGGGAGCTGTTTTTT.

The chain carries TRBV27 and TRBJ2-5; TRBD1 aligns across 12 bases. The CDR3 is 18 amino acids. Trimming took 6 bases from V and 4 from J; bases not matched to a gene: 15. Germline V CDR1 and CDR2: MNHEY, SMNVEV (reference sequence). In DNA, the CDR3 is TGTGCCAGCAGCCGTATTGGGGGGACAGGGGGCGGGGGAGAGACCCAGTACTTC. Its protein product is CASSRIGGTGGGGETQYF.

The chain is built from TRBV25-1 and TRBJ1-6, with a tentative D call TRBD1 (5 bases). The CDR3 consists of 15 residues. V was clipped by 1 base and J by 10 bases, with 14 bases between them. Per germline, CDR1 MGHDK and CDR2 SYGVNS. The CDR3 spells CASSEFDGATSPLHF. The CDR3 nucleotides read TGTGCCAGCAGTGAATTTGATGGGGCTACCTCACCCCTCCACTTT.

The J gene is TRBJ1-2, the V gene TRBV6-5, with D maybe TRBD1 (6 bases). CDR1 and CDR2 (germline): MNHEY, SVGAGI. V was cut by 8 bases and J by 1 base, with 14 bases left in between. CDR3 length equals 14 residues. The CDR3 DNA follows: TGTGCCAGCGCCCGAACAGGGAGTAACTATGGCTACACCTTC. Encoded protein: CASARTGSNYGYTF.

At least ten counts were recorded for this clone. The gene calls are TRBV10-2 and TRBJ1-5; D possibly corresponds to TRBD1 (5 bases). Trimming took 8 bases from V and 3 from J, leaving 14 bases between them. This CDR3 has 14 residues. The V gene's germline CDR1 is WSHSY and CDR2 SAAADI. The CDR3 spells CASGGGTANQPQHF. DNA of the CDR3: TGCGCCAGCGGAGGCGGGACCGCCAATCAGCCCCAGCATTTT.

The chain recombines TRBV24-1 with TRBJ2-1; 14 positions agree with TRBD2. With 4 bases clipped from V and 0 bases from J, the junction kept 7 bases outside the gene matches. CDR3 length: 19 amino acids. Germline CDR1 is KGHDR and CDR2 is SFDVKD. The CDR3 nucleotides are TGTGCCACCAGTGACCCCGGGACTAGCGGGAGTAGCTCCTACAATGAGCAGTTCTTC. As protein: CATSDPGTSGSSSYNEQFF.

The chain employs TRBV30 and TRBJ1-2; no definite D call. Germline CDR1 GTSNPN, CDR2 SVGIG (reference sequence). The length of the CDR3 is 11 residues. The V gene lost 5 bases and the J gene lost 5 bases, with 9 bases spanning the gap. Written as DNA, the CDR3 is TGTGCCTGGGAACAGACATATGGCTACACCTTC. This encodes CAWEQTYGYTF.

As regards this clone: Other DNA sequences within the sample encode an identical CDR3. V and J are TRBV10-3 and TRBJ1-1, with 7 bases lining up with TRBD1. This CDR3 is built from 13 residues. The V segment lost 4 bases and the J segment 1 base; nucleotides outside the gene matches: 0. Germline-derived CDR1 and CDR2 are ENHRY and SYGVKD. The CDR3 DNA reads TGTGCCATCAGTGGGACAGGGAACACTGAAGCTTTCTTT. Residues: CAISGTGNTEAFF.

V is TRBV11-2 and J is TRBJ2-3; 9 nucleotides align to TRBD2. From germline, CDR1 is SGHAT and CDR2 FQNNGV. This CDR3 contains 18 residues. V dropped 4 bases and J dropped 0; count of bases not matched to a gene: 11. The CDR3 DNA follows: TGTGCCAGCAGCTCCCTCTTTAGCGGGAGCGCCAGCACAGATACGCAGTATTTT. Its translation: CASSSLFSGSASTDTQYF.

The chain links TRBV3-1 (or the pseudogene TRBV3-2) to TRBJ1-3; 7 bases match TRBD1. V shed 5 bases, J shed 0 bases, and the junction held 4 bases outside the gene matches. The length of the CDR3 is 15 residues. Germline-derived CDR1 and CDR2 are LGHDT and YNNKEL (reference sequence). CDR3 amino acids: CASSSTGSSGNTIYF. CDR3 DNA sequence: TGTGCCAGCAGCTCGACAGGGAGCTCTGGAAACACCATATATTTT.

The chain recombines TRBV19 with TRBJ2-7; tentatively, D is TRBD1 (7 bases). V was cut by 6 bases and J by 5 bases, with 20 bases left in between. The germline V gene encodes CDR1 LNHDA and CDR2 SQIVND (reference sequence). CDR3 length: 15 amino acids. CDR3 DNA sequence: TGTGCCAGTAGCGAAACCAAGACAGGGAGGCACGAGCAGTACTTC. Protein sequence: CASSETKTGRHEQYF.